This T cell receptor beta chain emerged from a study of beta chain features in type 1 diabetes. The CDR3 is 14 residues long. V gave up 4 bases and J gave up 0 bases, with 12 bases separating them. Germline CDR1 SQVTM, CDR2 ANQGSEA. Whole-study results and caveats: TCRB CDR3s were moderately but significantly shorter in Type 1 diabetes patients in all four CD4+ subsets. Using cDNA template may skew counts toward highly expressing activated cells. Insertions were fewer and deletions more numerous at VDJ junctions in type 1 diabetes patients.

The entirety of the isolated RNA underwent reverse transcription, so expressed TCRB transcripts were sequenced. TCRdb keeps only in-frame clones here, not all; method: immunoSEQ multiplex PCR. The repertoire includes 150,000 to 200,000 clones, 63% of them detected once, and 0.08% to 0.09% sits in the top ten. Points on this clone: What it recognizes is unknown.

V and J are TRBV29-1 and TRBJ1-1; D is ambiguous. The TCR comes from a man under 40 with type 1 diabetes. The sequenced material came from naive CD4+ T cells from blood. The DNA of the CDR3 is TGCAGCGTTGGGTTAAAGAGGGTGAACACTGAAGCTTTCTTT. Its protein is CSVGLKRVNTEAFF.